This TCR beta chain was sequenced in a study of cytomegalovirus exposure and HLA in healthy donors. Primers included in the PCR were 60 Vbeta and 13 Jbeta primers. Only in-frame clones appear in the TCRdb table, and some are missing; sequencing was by immunoSEQ multiplex PCR. In the table there are 110,000 to 150,000 clones, 60% to 80% of which are singletons. This CDR3 is built from 13 residues. Trimming stripped 4 bases from V and 1 base from J, with 6 bases between. Germline loops: CDR1 SGHVS, CDR2 FNYEAQ. By sample share, this clone is medium-sized (0.01 to 0.1%). Its antigen is not known. Study-level points and caveats: Likely technical artifact: a cluster of highly shared sequence variants. Associated with HLA alleles at 0.05 false discovery rate in a later analysis were around 17,000 TCR beta sequences.

The sample comprised PBMCs. The V gene is TRBV7-6, the J gene TRBJ2-3, with TRBD2 as a possible D gene (5 bases). The receptor was isolated from a woman aged 25 to 39 in good health and CMV-seronegative. CDR3 coding DNA: TGTGCCAGCAGCTATAGCGGCACAGATACGCAGTATTTT. This gives the protein CASSYSGTDTQYF.